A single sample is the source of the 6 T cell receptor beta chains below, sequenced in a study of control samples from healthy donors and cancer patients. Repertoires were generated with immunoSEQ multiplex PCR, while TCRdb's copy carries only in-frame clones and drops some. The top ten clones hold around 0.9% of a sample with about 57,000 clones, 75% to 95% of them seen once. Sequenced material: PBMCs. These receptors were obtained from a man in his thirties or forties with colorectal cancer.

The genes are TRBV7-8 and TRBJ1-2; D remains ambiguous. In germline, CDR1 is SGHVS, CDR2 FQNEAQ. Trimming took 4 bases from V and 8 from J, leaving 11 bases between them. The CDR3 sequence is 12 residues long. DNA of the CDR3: TGTGCCAGCAGCTCAATTTCGAGGGGCTACACCTTC. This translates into CASSSISRGYTF.

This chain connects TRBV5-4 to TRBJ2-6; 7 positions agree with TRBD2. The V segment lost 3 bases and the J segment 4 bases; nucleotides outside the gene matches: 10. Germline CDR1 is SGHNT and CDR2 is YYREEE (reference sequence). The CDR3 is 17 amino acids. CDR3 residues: CASSSPLGGTGANVLTF. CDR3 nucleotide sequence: TGTGCCAGCAGCTCACCCCTGGGAGGGACGGGGGCCAACGTCCTGACTTTC.

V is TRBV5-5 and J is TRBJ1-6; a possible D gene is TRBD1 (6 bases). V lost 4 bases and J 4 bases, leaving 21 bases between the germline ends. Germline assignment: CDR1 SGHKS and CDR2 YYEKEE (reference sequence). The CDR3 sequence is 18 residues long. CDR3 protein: CASSPIGINRVYNSPLHF. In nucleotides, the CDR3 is TGTGCCAGCAGCCCCATAGGGATTAACAGGGTTTATAATTCACCCCTCCACTTT.

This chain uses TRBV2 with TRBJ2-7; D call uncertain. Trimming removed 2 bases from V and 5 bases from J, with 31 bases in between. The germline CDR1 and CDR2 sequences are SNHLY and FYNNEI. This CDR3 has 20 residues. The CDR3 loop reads CASSESVQESGRAGDDEQYF. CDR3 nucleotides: TGTGCCAGCAGTGAAAGTGTCCAGGAGTCCGGTCGGGCAGGTGACGACGAGCAGTACTTC.

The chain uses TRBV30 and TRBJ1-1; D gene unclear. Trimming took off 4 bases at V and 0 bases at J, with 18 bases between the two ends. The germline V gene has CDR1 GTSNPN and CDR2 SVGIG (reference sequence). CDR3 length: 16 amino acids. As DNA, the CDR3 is TGTGCCTGGAACGGAGGAGGAGGAGGAATGAACACTGAAGCTTTCTTT. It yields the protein CAWNGGGGGMNTEAFF.

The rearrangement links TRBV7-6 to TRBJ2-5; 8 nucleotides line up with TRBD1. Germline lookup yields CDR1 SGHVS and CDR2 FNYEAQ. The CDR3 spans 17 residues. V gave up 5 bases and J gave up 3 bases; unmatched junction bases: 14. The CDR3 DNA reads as TGTGCCAGCAGCCCAAAAAGTTCGGGACAGGCAAAAGAGACCCAGTACTTC. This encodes CASSPKSSGQAKETQYF.